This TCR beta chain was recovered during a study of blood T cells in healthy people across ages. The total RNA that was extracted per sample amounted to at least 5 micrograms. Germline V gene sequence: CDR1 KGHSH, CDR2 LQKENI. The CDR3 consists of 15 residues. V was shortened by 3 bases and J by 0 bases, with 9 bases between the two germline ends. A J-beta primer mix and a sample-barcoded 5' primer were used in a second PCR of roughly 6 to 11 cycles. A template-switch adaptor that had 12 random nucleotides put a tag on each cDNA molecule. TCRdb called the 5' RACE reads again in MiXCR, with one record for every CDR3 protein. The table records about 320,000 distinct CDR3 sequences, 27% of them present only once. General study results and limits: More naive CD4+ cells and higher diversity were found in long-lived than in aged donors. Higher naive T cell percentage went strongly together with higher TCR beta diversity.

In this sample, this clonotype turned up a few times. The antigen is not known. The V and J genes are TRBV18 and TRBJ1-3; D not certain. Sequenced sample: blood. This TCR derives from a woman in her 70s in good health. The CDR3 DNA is TGTGCCAGCTCACCTACAGCTTTCTCTGGAAACACCATATATTTT. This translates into CASSPTAFSGNTIYF.